Included here is one T cell receptor beta chain sequence, with context. The data are from a study of blood T cell repertoires in COVID-19. V was pared by 4 bases and J by 1 base, with 7 bases of the junction left unmatched. This CDR3 is 16 amino acids long. Germline assignment: CDR1 SEHNR and CDR2 FQNEAQ (reference sequence). Methods used by the authors: Nucleated cell counts were estimated from reference gene primer amplification. Generated by immunoSEQ multiplex PCR, the TCRdb table keeps only in-frame clones and is missing some. The V and J calls and the clone size are those of that table, but D and trimming were determined from the DNA. The table has 450,000 or so clones, 85% to 90% seen once.

This TCR came from a young man with COVID-19, enrolled during active disease. The V call is TRBV7-9, the J call TRBJ2-4; TRBD1 aligns across 7 bases. The source material was peripheral blood. CDR3 in DNA: TGTGCCAGCAGCTCGACAGGGATCTCGGCCAAAAACATTCAGTACTTC. It is translated as CASSSTGISAKNIQYF.